These T cell receptor beta chains were read from a single sample in a study of early T cells in non-severe SARS-CoV-2 infection. TCRdb reanalysed the 5' RACE reads using MiXCR and keeps one entry per CDR3 protein. The sample lists tens of thousands of distinct CDR3 sequences; about 15% were seen once. Material: whole blood, obtained at baseline. The receptors here all came from an adult who was a healthcare worker with PCR-confirmed SARS-CoV-2 infection or an uninfected control (not recorded which). Both conserved end residues are trimmed from each CDR3.

v_gene: TRBV7-9; j_gene: TRBJ1-2; CDR3aa: ASTTGTDNYGYT
v_gene: TRBV3-1; j_gene: TRBJ2-5; CDR3aa: ASSGTRETQY
v_gene: TRBV6-1; j_gene: TRBJ2-5; CDR3aa: ASSEHFMGQETQY
v_gene: TRBV7-2; j_gene: TRBJ1-4; CDR3aa: ASSQLGQGKKLF
v_gene: TRBV2; j_gene: TRBJ2-3; CDR3aa: ASKDRDDTQY
v_gene: TRBV4-2; j_gene: TRBJ1-5; CDR3aa: ASSQAPNQPQH
v_gene: TRBV7-2; j_gene: TRBJ2-2; CDR3aa: ASSLAGSPPGELF
v_gene: TRBV2; j_gene: TRBJ2-5; CDR3aa: ASSETETQY
v_gene: TRBV7-9; j_gene: TRBJ1-2; CDR3aa: ASRGDSKGDYGYT
v_gene: TRBV6-4; j_gene: TRBJ2-1; CDR3aa: ASSPSGNEQF
v_gene: TRBV7-2; j_gene: TRBJ2-5; CDR3aa: ASSLGLADQETQY
v_gene: TRBV12-3/TRBV12-4; j_gene: TRBJ2-3; CDR3aa: ASGIGTHADTQY
v_gene: TRBV7-9; j_gene: TRBJ2-1; CDR3aa: ASSVGQEANTEQF
v_gene: TRBV9; j_gene: TRBJ2-3; CDR3aa: ASRRDRGSTDTQY
v_gene: TRBV24-1; j_gene: TRBJ2-3; CDR3aa: ATSDFSGVESTDTQY
v_gene: TRBV10-1; j_gene: TRBJ2-7; CDR3aa: ASSGPGNEQY
v_gene: TRBV2; j_gene: TRBJ1-2; CDR3aa: ATATGSYGYT
v_gene: TRBV20-1; j_gene: TRBJ2-3; CDR3aa: SASALAGKTDTQY
v_gene: TRBV27; j_gene: TRBJ2-3; CDR3aa: ASSAVRTDTQY
v_gene: TRBV5-4; j_gene: TRBJ2-1; CDR3aa: ASSPGTSGRNEQF
v_gene: TRBV29-1; j_gene: TRBJ1-2; CDR3aa: SAGERGYT
v_gene: TRBV5-5; j_gene: TRBJ1-2; CDR3aa: ASSLSWGFDGYT
v_gene: TRBV7-2; j_gene: TRBJ1-1; CDR3aa: ASSLEPSNTEAF
v_gene: TRBV18; j_gene: TRBJ1-5; CDR3aa: ASSYPGQGAGQPQH
v_gene: TRBV9; j_gene: TRBJ2-1; CDR3aa: ASSAGGQRYNEQF
v_gene: TRBV18; j_gene: TRBJ1-6; CDR3aa: ASTTQGTNNSPLH
v_gene: TRBV5-1; j_gene: TRBJ2-5; CDR3aa: ASRKGQETQY
v_gene: TRBV18; j_gene: TRBJ2-7; CDR3aa: ASSRIDRGSEQY
v_gene: TRBV20-1; j_gene: TRBJ2-3; CDR3aa: SAGSLGLAEWDTQY
v_gene: TRBV3-1; j_gene: TRBJ2-1; CDR3aa: ASSRAGFGANEQF
v_gene: TRBV30; j_gene: TRBJ2-1; CDR3aa: AWSVRLAGAASRSGEQF
v_gene: TRBV9; j_gene: TRBJ2-6; CDR3aa: ASSGISGANVLT
v_gene: TRBV4-1; j_gene: TRBJ1-6; CDR3aa: ASSQDSRGYSSYNSPLH
v_gene: TRBV5-1; j_gene: TRBJ1-1; CDR3aa: ASSPLLGASTEAF
v_gene: TRBV12-3/TRBV12-4; j_gene: TRBJ2-7; CDR3aa: ASSFSQHNEQY
v_gene: TRBV7-8; j_gene: TRBJ2-7; CDR3aa: ASSLGPTAYEQY
v_gene: TRBV6-6; j_gene: TRBJ2-7; CDR3aa: ASSSRGDEQY
v_gene: TRBV20-1; j_gene: TRBJ2-2; CDR3aa: SAVSVAGELF
v_gene: TRBV6-1; j_gene: TRBJ1-1; CDR3aa: ASSELGHTEAF
v_gene: TRBV30; j_gene: TRBJ2-7; CDR3aa: AWSMSPREQY
v_gene: TRBV7-9; j_gene: TRBJ2-7; CDR3aa: ASSLGGGVTTYEQY
v_gene: TRBV4-1; j_gene: TRBJ2-1; CDR3aa: ASSQGTSGISPSEQF